This TCR beta chain originates from a study of control samples from healthy donors and cancer patients. Germline-derived CDR1 and CDR2 are SGHDT and YYEEEE. Trimming took off 5 bases at V and 4 bases at J, with 13 bases between the two ends. The CDR3 consists of 14 residues. Sequencing was performed with immunoSEQ multiplex PCR; in TCRdb, only in-frame clones are kept and a portion is missing. The sample yields some 170,000 clones, nearly 96% seen once. Input material: blood. This chain connects TRBV5-6 to TRBJ2-1, with no clear D. The receptor comes from a woman aged 25 to 39 in good health. CDR3 in amino acids: CASRTRQIYNEQFF. In DNA form, the CDR3 reads TGTGCCAGCAGAACGCGCCAAATTTACAATGAGCAGTTCTTC.